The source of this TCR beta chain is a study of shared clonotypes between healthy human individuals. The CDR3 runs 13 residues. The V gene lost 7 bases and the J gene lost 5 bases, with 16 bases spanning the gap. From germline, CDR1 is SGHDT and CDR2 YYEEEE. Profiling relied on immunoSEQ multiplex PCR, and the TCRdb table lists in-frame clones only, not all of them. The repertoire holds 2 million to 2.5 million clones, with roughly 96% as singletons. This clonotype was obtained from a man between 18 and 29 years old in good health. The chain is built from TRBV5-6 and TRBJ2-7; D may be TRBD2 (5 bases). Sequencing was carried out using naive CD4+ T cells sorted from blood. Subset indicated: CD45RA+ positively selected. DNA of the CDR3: TGTGCCAGCGGCGATCGGGGTGTCAACGAGCAGTACTTC. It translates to CASGDRGVNEQYF.